The 21 T cell receptor beta chains below were found in one sample sequenced in a study of blood T cell repertoires in COVID-19. TCRdb's table, derived via immunoSEQ multiplex PCR, lists solely in-frame clones and lacks some. The table shows 140,000 to 150,000 clones, with around 84% occurring only once. The sequenced sample was PBMCs or T cells enriched from blood (not recorded which). The receptor source for this set is a woman in her forties or fifties who had been exposed to COVID-19.

This chain uses TRBV6-5 with TRBJ1-1, with unresolved D. Trimming cost V 3 bases and J 0 bases, with 8 bases left between them. The CDR3 contains 14 residues. Per the germline V gene, CDR1 is MNHEY and CDR2 is SVGAGI. The CDR3 nucleotides read TGTGCCAGCAGTTATTCTCGGTTGAACACTGAAGCTTTCTTT. Encoded protein: CASSYSRLNTEAFF.

The CDR3 here is CASSTGGKNIQYF. The CDR3 DNA follows: TGTGCCAGCAGCACGGGGGGCAAAAACATTCAGTACTTC. V usage is TRBV5-6 and J usage is TRBJ2-4; TRBD2 aligns across 7 bases. Germline CDR1 and CDR2: SGHDT and YYEEEE. This CDR3 is 13 amino acids long. With V trimmed by 4 bases and J by 3 bases, 1 base remained unmatched.

This rearrangement joins TRBV5-6 to TRBJ1-5; D is possibly TRBD1 (6 bases). CDR1 is SGHDT, CDR2 YYEEEE, per germline. The CDR3 extends over 15 amino acids. V was pared by 3 bases and J by 5 bases, with 15 bases between. Here the CDR3 reads CASSWGGHADQPQHF. The CDR3 region has the DNA TGTGCCAGCAGCTGGGGGGGACACGCGGATCAGCCCCAGCATTTT.

The chain links TRBV7-9 to TRBJ1-4, with 11 bases aligning to TRBD1. The CDR3 totals 16 residues. V was clipped by 5 bases and J by 7 bases; unmatched bases: 9. Germline CDR1 is SEHNR and CDR2 is FQNEAQ (reference sequence). The CDR3, as DNA: TGTGCCAGCAGCCCCGCGGGACAGGGGGTTCTTGAAAAACTGTTTTTT. This encodes CASSPAGQGVLEKLFF. The full variable domain, in which reference TRBV7-9 and TRBJ1-4 provide the parts outside the CDR3, is DTGVSQNPRHKITKRGQNVTFRCDPISEHNRLYWYRQTLGQGPEFLTYFQNEAQLEKSRLLSDRFSAERPKGSFSTLEIQRTEQGDSAMYLCASSPAGQGVLEKLFFGSGTQLSVL.

The chain has TRBV6-5 and TRBJ2-7; 7 positions agree with TRBD1. The CDR3 is 15 amino acids. CDR1 and CDR2 from the germline V gene are MNHEY and SVGAGI. Trimming at V came to 4 bases and at J to 1 base, leaving 7 bases not matched to a gene. The chain's CDR3 is CASSSGQRRSYEQYF. In DNA form, the CDR3 reads TGTGCCAGCAGTTCGGGACAGAGACGATCCTACGAGCAGTACTTC.

The chain uses TRBV5-1 and TRBJ2-7; no reliable D call. With 0 bases removed from V and 3 bases from J, the gap between germline ends came to 7 bases. The germline CDR1 and CDR2 sequences are SGHRS and YFSETQ. The CDR3 extends over 13 amino acids. The CDR3 DNA reads TGCGCCAGCAGCTTGGGAAGGAGCTACGAGCAGTACTTC. Its translation is CASSLGRSYEQYF.

DNA of the CDR3: TGTGCCAGCAGCTTACAGGGGAACACCGGGGAGCTGTTTTTT. Residues: CASSLQGNTGELFF. The chain joins TRBV7-3 to TRBJ2-2; D possibly corresponds to TRBD1 (5 bases). V was clipped by 2 bases and J by 1 base, with 5 bases between them. Germline CDR1 and CDR2: SGHTA and FQGTGA. There are 14 residues in the CDR3.

The rearrangement links TRBV24-1 to TRBJ2-5; D is possibly TRBD2 (6 bases). The CDR3 runs to 15 residues. Trimming left V 2 bases short and J 5 bases short, with 14 bases between. Per the germline V gene, CDR1 is KGHDR and CDR2 is SFDVKD. CDR3 loop: CATSDSLGGVETQYF. DNA for the CDR3: TGTGCCACCAGTGATTCCCTGGGAGGCGTGGAGACCCAGTACTTC.

V is TRBV3-1 (or the pseudogene TRBV3-2) and J is TRBJ2-7; D ambiguous. V was shortened by 2 bases and J by 9 bases, with 11 bases between the two germline ends. This CDR3 comprises 12 residues. Germline assignment: CDR1 LGHDT and CDR2 YNNKEL (reference sequence). The CDR3 DNA reads as TGTGCCAGCAGCCAATCCCAGGCGTGGCAGTACTTC. It yields the protein CASSQSQAWQYF.

The J gene is TRBJ2-7, the V gene TRBV6-1, with D perhaps matching TRBD2 (5 bases). The CDR3 length is 13 residues. Germline V lookup: CDR1 MNHNS, CDR2 SASEGT. Trimming cost V 2 bases and J 5 bases, with 10 bases left between them. The CDR3 DNA follows: TGTGCCAGCAGTGAACTAGCTCGAAACGAGCAGTACTTC. It encodes CASSELARNEQYF.

The chain employs TRBV18 and TRBJ1-4; D perhaps matches TRBD1 (6 bases). Germline V gene lookup returns CDR1 KGHSH and CDR2 LQKENI. The CDR3 sequence is 14 residues long. The germline V and J ends were trimmed by 5 bases and 2 bases, with 9 bases remaining between them. The CDR3 coding sequence is TGTGCCAGCTCAGCTGACAGGACTAATGAAAAACTGTTTTTT. Amino acids: CASSADRTNEKLFF.

This clone is a singleton in its sample. The chain is built from TRBV9 and TRBJ2-2, with TRBD2 matching 7 bases. The ends lost 0 bases at V and 5 bases at J; junction bases unmatched: 4. Germline V gives CDR1 SGDLS, CDR2 YYNGEE. This CDR3 comprises 15 residues. The chain's CDR3 is CASSVGGSGTGELFF. The CDR3, as DNA: TGTGCCAGCAGCGTAGGCGGGAGTGGTACCGGGGAGCTGTTTTTT.

The chain links TRBV21-1 to TRBJ2-7; the DNA was not compared with TRBD1, the D call given in the table. TRBV21-1 is shown as a pseudogene. CDR3 length equals 13 residues. The chain's CDR3 is CASTGTGLCEQYF. For the CDR3, the DNA is TGTGCCAGCACCGGGACAGGGTTATGCGAGCAGTACTTC.

The chain is built from TRBV30 and TRBJ1-1; weak D call: TRBD1 (5 bases). V dropped 2 bases and J dropped 4 bases, with 17 bases sitting between them. The CDR3 is 15 residues long. CDR1 GTSNPN and CDR2 SVGIG come from the germline V gene (reference sequence). The CDR3 region is CAWSPPGVWSTEAFF. In nucleotides, the CDR3 is TGTGCCTGGAGTCCACCGGGGGTATGGAGCACTGAAGCTTTCTTT. Looking up the rest from reference TRBV30 and TRBJ1-1 gives the full variable domain: SQTIHQWPATLVQPVGSPLSLECTVEGTSNPNLYWYRQAAGRGLQLLFYSVGIGQISSEVPQNLSASRPQDRQFILSSKKLLLSDSGFYLCAWSPPGVWSTEAFFGQGTRLTVV.

The rearrangement joins TRBV12-3 or TRBV12-4 to TRBJ2-7; tentative D call: TRBD2 (6 bases). The CDR3 is 13 amino acids. V was cut by 3 bases and J by 3 bases, with 9 bases left in between. This CDR3 reads CASSFRESYEQYF. Here the CDR3 DNA reads TGTGCCAGCAGTTTCCGGGAGAGCTACGAGCAGTACTTC.

This chain uses TRBV10-1 with TRBJ2-7; TRBD1 might be the D (6 bases). Trimming removed 8 bases from V and 1 base from J, with 36 bases in between. Germline V gives CDR1 WNHNN, CDR2 SYGVQD (reference sequence). The CDR3 is made up of 21 amino acids. Written as DNA, the CDR3 is TGCGCCAGCTGCGTCCCTACCTACAGGGATTTTGTCGGCTTGGGATCCTACGAGCAGTACTTC. This translates into CASCVPTYRDFVGLGSYEQYF.

The V gene is TRBV6-5, the J gene TRBJ2-2, with 8 bases that match TRBD2. V trimming: 6 bases; J trimming: 0 bases; junction bases outside the gene matches: 3. The CDR3 contains 15 residues. The germline CDR1 and CDR2 sequences are MNHEY and SVGAGI. The CDR3 sequence is CASSLSGTNTGELFF. The DNA for the CDR3 is TGTGCCAGCAGCCTTAGCGGGACGAACACCGGGGAGCTGTTTTTT.

This clone turned up a few times. The chain carries TRBV2 and TRBJ1-2; D is possibly TRBD1 (6 bases). This CDR3 contains 15 residues. Germline V gene lookup returns CDR1 SNHLY and CDR2 FYNNEI. V lost 2 bases and J 8 bases, leaving 18 bases between the germline ends. DNA for the CDR3: TGTGCCAGCAGTGAAACGGAGGCAGGGGTTGGCGGCTACACCTTC. It translates to CASSETEAGVGGYTF.

CDR3 coding DNA: TGTGCCAGCAGTGAAGAGGAGGGGCGGCACTATAATTCACCCCTCCACTTT. Translating gives CASSEEEGRHYNSPLHF. This rearrangement joins TRBV2 to TRBJ1-6; tentatively, D is TRBD1 (5 bases). This CDR3 has 17 residues. Between the trimmed V and J ends, which lost 1 base and 3 bases, there was a span of 13 bases. Germline V gene lookup returns CDR1 SNHLY and CDR2 FYNNEI. The whole variable domain, filled in from reference TRBV2 and TRBJ1-6, reads EPEVTQTPSHQVTQMGQEVILRCVPISNHLYFYWYRQILGQKVEFLVSFYNNEISEKSEIFDDQFSVERPDGSNFTLKIRSTKLEDSAMYFCASSEEEGRHYNSPLHFGNGTRLTVT.

Turning to this clone: At one of its ends the junction is not consistent with the germline gene, which may arise from a read error. V and J are TRBV29-1 and TRBJ1-2; weak D call: TRBD1 (6 bases). This CDR3 is built from 13 residues. Per the germline V gene, CDR1 is SQVTM and CDR2 is ANQGSEA. The CDR3 sequence: CSVEGGRTYGYTF. DNA for the CDR3: TGCAGCGTCGAAGGGGGGAGGACCTATGGCTACACCTTC.

The chain has TRBV28 and TRBJ1-6; no clear D. V shed 4 bases and J shed 5 bases, with 3 bases lying between them. Per the germline V gene, CDR1 is MDHEN and CDR2 is SYDVKM. The CDR3 has 12 residues. The CDR3 DNA reads TGTGCCAGCAGTTATAATAATTCACCCCTCCACTTT. It codes for CASSYNNSPLHF.